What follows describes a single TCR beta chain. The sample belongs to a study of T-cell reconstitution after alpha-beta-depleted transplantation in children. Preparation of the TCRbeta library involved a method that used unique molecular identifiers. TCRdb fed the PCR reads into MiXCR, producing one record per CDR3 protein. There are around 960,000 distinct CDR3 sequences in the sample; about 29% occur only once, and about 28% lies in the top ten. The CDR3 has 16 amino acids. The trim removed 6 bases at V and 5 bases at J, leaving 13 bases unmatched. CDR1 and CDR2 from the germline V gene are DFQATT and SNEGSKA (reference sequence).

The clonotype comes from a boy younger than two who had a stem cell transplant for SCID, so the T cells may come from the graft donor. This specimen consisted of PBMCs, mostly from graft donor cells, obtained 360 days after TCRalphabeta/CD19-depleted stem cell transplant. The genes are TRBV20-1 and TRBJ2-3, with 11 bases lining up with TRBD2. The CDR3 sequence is CSAAEALAGVKDTQYF. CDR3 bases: TGCAGTGCCGCCGAGGCACTAGCGGGGGTTAAAGATACGCAGTATTTT.